The rows below give T cell receptor beta chains drawn from one sample of a study of cytomegalovirus exposure and HLA in healthy donors. Method: immunoSEQ multiplex PCR; TCRdb's copy keeps in-frame clones and lacks some. The table lists about 64,000 clones, 55% to 70% of them singletons. Sequencing was carried out using PBMCs. These receptor sequences come from a woman in her forties or fifties in good health and CMV-seronegative. CDR3s include the opening cysteine and the closing phenylalanine or tryptophan. A D gene is named only where the DNA matches it firmly. A row's size may be missing; if present it is once, few, many or a size class.

clone_size | j_call | v_call | d_call | cdr3_nt | cdr3_aa
. | TRBJ1-3 | TRBV28 | . | TGTGCCAGCAGTTTATCACCCCCGGGCACCATATATTTT | CASSLSPPGTIYF
. | TRBJ2-1 | TRBV5-4 | TRBD2 | TGTGCCAGCAGCCAGACTAGCGGGAGGGCCCTCGGGGAGCAGTTCTTC | CASSQTSGRALGEQFF
. | TRBJ2-3 | TRBV5-1 | TRBD2 | TGCGCCAGCAGCTTGACTAGCGGCACAGATACGCAGTATTTT | CASSLTSGTDTQYF
. | TRBJ2-1 | TRBV4-3 | . | TGCGCCAGCAGCATGAGGGATTGGGATGAGCAGTTCTTC | CASSMRDWDEQFF
. | TRBJ2-7 | TRBV7-2 | TRBD2 | TGTGCCAGCAGCAAGACTAGCGGGGCCTACGAGCAGTACTTC | CASSKTSGAYEQYF
. | TRBJ1-4 | TRBV25-1 | . | TGTGCCAGCAGTGATCGAAGCTTTAATGAAAAACTGTTTTTT | CASSDRSFNEKLFF
. | TRBJ2-5 | TRBV18 | TRBD2 | TGTGCCAGCTCACCACTTCTCCTTAATAGCGGGAAGCTGGAGACCCAGTACTTC | CASSPLLLNSGKLETQYF
. | TRBJ1-2 | TRBV29-1 | . | TGCAGCGTTGAGGAACAGGCGGCGTGGGAAAGCTACACCTTC | CSVEEQAAWESYTF
. | TRBJ2-5 | TRBV2 | TRBD1 | TGTGCCAGAGGACAGGGTGGGGAGACCCAGTACTTC | CARGQGGETQYF
. | TRBJ2-7 | TRBV27 | TRBD2 | TGTGCCAGCAGCGCACTAGCGGGAGGGCTCGAGCAGTACTTC | CASSALAGGLEQYF
. | TRBJ1-1 | TRBV7-2 | TRBD1 | TGTGCCAGCAGCTCGGACAGGGGCTGGGTCACTGAAGCTTTCTTT | CASSSDRGWVTEAFF
. | TRBJ2-2 | TRBV5-1 | TRBD2 | TGCGCCAGCAGCTCGGGACTAGCGGGAGAAAATACCGGGGAGCTGTTTTTT | CASSSGLAGENTGELFF
. | TRBJ2-7 | TRBV28 | . | TGTGCCGGGGGGGCCACGGAGGCGCCCTACGAGCAGTACTTC | CAGGATEAPYEQYF
. | TRBJ1-2 | TRBV28 | . | TGTGCCAGCAGCAAACAGGTGGCTGGCTACACCTTC | CASSKQVAGYTF
. | TRBJ2-7 | TRBV30 | TRBD1 | TGTGCCTGGAGTGGAGACAGGGGCGACGAGCAGTACTTC | CAWSGDRGDEQYF
. | TRBJ1-6 | TRBV2 | TRBD1 | TGTGCCAGCAGTGAATGGGGGACAGGGGTCTCACCCCTCCACTTT | CASSEWGTGVSPLHF
once | TRBJ1-2 | TRBV4-3 | TRBD1 | TGCGCCAGCAGCCAAACCACAGGGGCGGACTATGGCTACACCTTC | CASSQTTGADYGYTF